Listed below are T cell receptor beta chains from one sample, sequenced in a study of blood T cells in healthy people across ages. MiXCR, applied by TCRdb to the 5' RACE reads, yields one record per CDR3 protein. The data contain some 670,000 distinct CDR3 sequences, approximately 52% of them singletons. Sequenced material: blood. These receptors were obtained from a woman older than 75 in good health. Both conserved end residues are part of each CDR3. The D gene is left open where the match is weak. Not all rows give a size; the values are once, few, many and, for expanded clones, a class.

abundance: -
j_gene: TRBJ1-2
v_gene: TRBV19
d_gene: -
CDR3aa: CASYVGARGSDYGYTF
CDR3nt: TGTGCCAGTTATGTCGGGGCGAGGGGATCAGACTATGGCTACACCTTC

abundance: -
j_gene: TRBJ1-1
v_gene: TRBV27
d_gene: -
CDR3aa: CASSSPQGGGTEAFF
CDR3nt: TGTGCCAGCAGTTCCCCACAGGGCGGAGGGACTGAAGCTTTCTTT

abundance: once
j_gene: TRBJ2-7
v_gene: TRBV2
d_gene: -
CDR3aa: CASSDGSSSYEQYF
CDR3nt: TGTGCCAGCAGTGATGGCAGCAGCTCCTACGAGCAGTACTTC

abundance: -
j_gene: TRBJ2-1
v_gene: TRBV2
d_gene: -
CDR3aa: CASSGVRVSYNEQFF
CDR3nt: TGTGCCAGCAGTGGGGTCAGGGTTTCGTACAATGAGCAGTTCTTC

abundance: -
j_gene: TRBJ2-7
v_gene: TRBV7-9
d_gene: -
CDR3aa: CASSLRSAGLVDEQYF
CDR3nt: TGTGCCAGCAGCTTAAGGTCGGCAGGGTTGGTGGATGAGCAGTACTTC

abundance: -
j_gene: TRBJ2-1
v_gene: TRBV5-6
d_gene: TRBD2
CDR3aa: CASSLGLPGRLAGTGNEQFF
CDR3nt: TGTGCCAGCAGCCTCGGATTACCCGGGAGACTAGCGGGGACGGGGAATGAGCAGTTCTTC

abundance: -
j_gene: TRBJ2-1
v_gene: TRBV18
d_gene: TRBD2
CDR3aa: CASSLKGELAGVSREQFF
CDR3nt: TGTGCCAGCTCACTTAAGGGGGAACTAGCGGGAGTTTCCAGGGAGCAGTTCTTC

abundance: many
j_gene: TRBJ2-1
v_gene: TRBV7-2
d_gene: -
CDR3aa: CASSLDRNSYNEQFF
CDR3nt: TGTGCCAGCAGCTTAGACCGTAACTCTTACAATGAGCAGTTCTTC

abundance: -
j_gene: TRBJ1-3
v_gene: TRBV4-1
d_gene: -
CDR3aa: CASSQPRGGTGNTIYF
CDR3nt: TGCGCCAGCAGCCAACCCAGGGGAGGGACTGGAAACACCATATATTTT

abundance: -
j_gene: TRBJ1-4
v_gene: TRBV30
d_gene: -
CDR3aa: CVWAGEKLFF
CDR3nt: TGTGTCTGGGCAGGTGAAAAACTGTTTTTT

abundance: -
j_gene: TRBJ2-3
v_gene: TRBV5-1
d_gene: -
CDR3aa: CASSQDPSTTDTQYF
CDR3nt: TGCGCCAGCAGCCAAGACCCTTCAACAACAGATACGCAGTATTTT

abundance: many
j_gene: TRBJ2-4
v_gene: TRBV6-5
d_gene: -
CDR3aa: CASSYSPTGRFKNIQYF
CDR3nt: TGTGCCAGCAGTTACTCACCAACAGGGCGTTTCAAAAACATTCAGTACTTC

abundance: many
j_gene: TRBJ2-3
v_gene: TRBV2
d_gene: -
CDR3aa: CATSPGRGPTDTQYF
CDR3nt: TGTGCCACTTCGCCCGGGCGGGGGCCCACAGATACGCAGTATTTT

abundance: few
j_gene: TRBJ1-5
v_gene: TRBV12-3/TRBV12-4
d_gene: -
CDR3aa: CASNKGNNQPQHF
CDR3nt: TGTGCCAGCAATAAGGGAAACAATCAGCCCCAGCATTTT

abundance: -
j_gene: TRBJ2-4
v_gene: TRBV2
d_gene: -
CDR3aa: CASSPGGTLKLAKNIQYF
CDR3nt: TGTGCCAGCAGTCCGGGCGGGACCTTAAAACTAGCCAAAAACATTCAGTACTTC

abundance: -
j_gene: TRBJ2-2
v_gene: TRBV29-1
d_gene: -
CDR3aa: CSVEADTGELFF
CDR3nt: TGCAGCGTTGAGGCAGACACCGGGGAGCTGTTTTTT

abundance: many
j_gene: TRBJ1-2
v_gene: TRBV12-3/TRBV12-4
d_gene: -
CDR3aa: CASSVGTSFYTF
CDR3nt: TGTGCCAGCAGTGTAGGGACCTCCTTCTACACCTTC

abundance: -
j_gene: TRBJ2-2
v_gene: TRBV11-2
d_gene: -
CDR3aa: CASSFAETTGELFF
CDR3nt: TGTGCCAGCAGCTTTGCCGAAACCACCGGGGAGCTGTTTTTT

abundance: few
j_gene: TRBJ2-7
v_gene: TRBV27
d_gene: -
CDR3aa: CASSGEGGGEQYF
CDR3nt: TGTGCCAGCAGTGGTGAGGGAGGGGGCGAGCAGTACTTC

abundance: -
j_gene: TRBJ2-7
v_gene: TRBV10-3
d_gene: -
CDR3aa: CAISEWRGYSYEQYF
CDR3nt: TGTGCCATCAGTGAGTGGCGGGGTTACTCCTACGAGCAGTACTTC

abundance: -
j_gene: TRBJ2-2
v_gene: TRBV5-5
d_gene: -
CDR3aa: CASSLEAPTPTGELFF
CDR3nt: TGTGCCAGCAGCTTGGAGGCCCCCACACCTACCGGGGAGCTGTTTTTT

abundance: -
j_gene: TRBJ2-5
v_gene: TRBV2
d_gene: TRBD1
CDR3aa: CASSRTGFNQETQYF
CDR3nt: TGTGCCAGCAGCCGGACAGGGTTTAACCAAGAGACCCAGTACTTC

abundance: -
j_gene: TRBJ2-5
v_gene: TRBV5-1
d_gene: -
CDR3aa: CASSDGNNEQYF
CDR3nt: TGCGCCAGTTCGGACGGGAACAATGAGCAGTACTTC

abundance: -
j_gene: TRBJ1-5
v_gene: TRBV10-2
d_gene: TRBD1
CDR3aa: CASSRGQGADQPQHF
CDR3nt: TGCGCCAGCAGTAGGGGACAGGGGGCGGATCAGCCCCAGCATTTT

abundance: -
j_gene: TRBJ2-7
v_gene: TRBV27
d_gene: -
CDR3aa: CASSLKASPYEQYF
CDR3nt: TGTGCCAGCAGTTTAAAAGCGAGTCCCTACGAGCAGTACTTC

abundance: -
j_gene: TRBJ2-2
v_gene: TRBV28
d_gene: -
CDR3aa: CASSTMGTGELFF
CDR3nt: TGTGCCAGCAGTACTATGGGCACCGGGGAGCTGTTTTTT

abundance: once
j_gene: TRBJ1-4
v_gene: TRBV29-1
d_gene: -
CDR3aa: CSAGPVEKLFF
CDR3nt: TGCAGCGCGGGACCTGTAGAAAAACTGTTTTTT

abundance: many
j_gene: TRBJ1-2
v_gene: TRBV20-1
d_gene: -
CDR3aa: CSARDRQGRGYTF
CDR3nt: TGCAGTGCTAGAGATCGGCAGGGTCGCGGCTACACCTTC

abundance: -
j_gene: TRBJ1-2
v_gene: TRBV4-2
d_gene: TRBD1
CDR3aa: CASSQEGDRGYGYTF
CDR3nt: TGTGCCAGCAGCCAAGAAGGGGACAGGGGGTATGGCTACACCTTC

abundance: few
j_gene: TRBJ2-1
v_gene: TRBV3-1
d_gene: TRBD2
CDR3aa: CASTGTSGHFYNEQFF
CDR3nt: TGTGCCAGCACCGGGACTAGCGGGCACTTTTACAATGAGCAGTTCTTC

abundance: -
j_gene: TRBJ2-5
v_gene: TRBV11-2
d_gene: -
CDR3aa: CASRRSTADYRSETQYF
CDR3nt: TGTGCCAGCAGACGGTCGACAGCTGACTACCGGTCGGAGACCCAGTACTTC

abundance: many
j_gene: TRBJ2-3
v_gene: TRBV9
d_gene: -
CDR3aa: CASSVQGGTDTQYF
CDR3nt: TGTGCCAGCAGCGTACAGGGGGGAACAGATACGCAGTATTTT

abundance: many
j_gene: TRBJ2-3
v_gene: TRBV6-6
d_gene: -
CDR3aa: CASSPGPQVTDTQYF
CDR3nt: TGTGCCAGCAGTCCCGGGCCCCAGGTCACAGATACGCAGTATTTT

abundance: few
j_gene: TRBJ1-4
v_gene: TRBV20-1
d_gene: -
CDR3aa: CSASILGVNEKLFF
CDR3nt: TGCAGTGCCAGTATCCTGGGGGTTAATGAAAAACTGTTTTTT

abundance: -
j_gene: TRBJ2-7
v_gene: TRBV5-1
d_gene: -
CDR3aa: CASSLSTGTREQYF
CDR3nt: TGCGCCAGCAGCTTGTCAACAGGGACGCGCGAGCAGTACTTC